The entry below describes one T cell receptor (beta chain). This sample stems from a study of blood T cell repertoires in COVID-19. Study-level information: COVID-19 samples collected from the United States, Italy and Spain covered acute and convalescent phases. T cells, B-cell-depleted T cells, or PBMCs supplied cDNA or gDNA.

In the original processing: The authors estimated nucleated cell counts from reference gene primer amplification. The table came from immunoSEQ multiplex PCR; TCRdb's copy has only in-frame clones and leaves some out. Clone size and the V and J calls come from that table; the DNA yielded D and trimming. The sample contains roughly 100,000 clones, under 80% of which appear only once. Sequencing was done on a sample of peripheral blood. This clonotype originated in a man between 65 and 85 years old with active or convalescent COVID-19.

DNA of the CDR3: TGTGCCTCCCTTCCACTAGCGGGATCCCACAATGAGCAGTTCTTC. Protein sequence: CASLPLAGSHNEQFF. This chain connects TRBV28 to TRBJ2-1, with TRBD2 matching 10 bases. The junction had 12 bases not matched to a gene; V was cut back by 11 bases and J by 5 bases. This CDR3 comprises 15 residues. Germline loops: CDR1 MDHEN, CDR2 SYDVKM.